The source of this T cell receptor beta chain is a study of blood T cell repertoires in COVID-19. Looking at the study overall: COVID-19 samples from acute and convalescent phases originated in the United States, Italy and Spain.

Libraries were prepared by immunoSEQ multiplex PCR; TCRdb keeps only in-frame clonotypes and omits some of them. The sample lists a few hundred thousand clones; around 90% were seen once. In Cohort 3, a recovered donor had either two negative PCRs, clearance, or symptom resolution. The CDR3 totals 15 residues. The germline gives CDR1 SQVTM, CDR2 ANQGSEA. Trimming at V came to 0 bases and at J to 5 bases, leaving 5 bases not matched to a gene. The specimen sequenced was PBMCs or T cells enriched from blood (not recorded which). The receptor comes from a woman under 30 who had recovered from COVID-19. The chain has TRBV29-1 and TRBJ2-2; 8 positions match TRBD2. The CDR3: CSVEDRQRETGELFF. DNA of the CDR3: TGCAGCGTTGAAGATCGACAGCGGGAGACCGGGGAGCTGTTTTTT.